The next 2 T cell receptor beta chains were all read from a single sample in a study of blood T cell repertoires in COVID-19. Only in-frame clones appear in the TCRdb table, and some are missing; sequencing was by immunoSEQ multiplex PCR. This table has more than 400,000 clones, around 90% appearing once. The specimen was PBMCs or T cells enriched from blood (not recorded which). The receptors derive from a woman aged 18 to 35 who had recovered from COVID-19.

The chain combines TRBV28 with TRBJ2-1; 9 bases match TRBD1. The CDR3 totals 16 residues. V lost 4 bases and J lost 7; bases outside the gene matches: 11. CDR1 is MDHEN, CDR2 SYDVKM, per germline. The CDR3 coding sequence is TGTGCCAGCAGTTCCGGGACAGGGACTCACCTTAATGAGCAGTTCTTC. Encoded protein: CASSSGTGTHLNEQFF.

The chain has TRBV6-4 and TRBJ1-1; possibly TRBD1 for D (5 bases). Germline-derived CDR1 and CDR2 are MRHNA and SNTAGT. V was pared by 3 bases and J by 7 bases, with 18 bases between. CDR3 length: 15 residues. CDR3 coding DNA: TGTGCCAGCAGTGATCCTGAAGGGGCCCCAGATGAAGCTTTCTTT. Translation gives CASSDPEGAPDEAFF.